This entry describes one T cell receptor (beta chain). CDR3 length equals 15 residues. With V trimmed by 6 bases and J by 1 base, 8 bases remained unmatched. Germline V gene lookup returns CDR1 ENHRY and CDR2 SYGVKD. The data are from a study of blood T cell repertoires in COVID-19. Looking at the study overall: Acute-phase and convalescent COVID-19 samples originated in the United States, Italy and Spain. Sources were T cells, B-cell-depleted T cells, or PBMCs; the material itself was cDNA or gDNA.

In terms of age and location, participants ranged from roughly 18 to 100 years and lived in under 30 US areas. Method: immunoSEQ multiplex PCR; TCRdb's copy keeps in-frame clones and lacks some. The data show 150,000 or so clones, 70% to 85% seen once. The TCR originated in a man over 45 who had recovered from COVID-19. The chain combines TRBV10-3 with TRBJ1-1; 7 bases line up with TRBD1. Sample: PBMCs or T cells enriched from blood (not recorded which). The DNA of the CDR3 is TGTGCCATCAGGATAGGGACAGATAAGAACACTGAAGCTTTCTTT. Encoded protein: CAIRIGTDKNTEAFF.